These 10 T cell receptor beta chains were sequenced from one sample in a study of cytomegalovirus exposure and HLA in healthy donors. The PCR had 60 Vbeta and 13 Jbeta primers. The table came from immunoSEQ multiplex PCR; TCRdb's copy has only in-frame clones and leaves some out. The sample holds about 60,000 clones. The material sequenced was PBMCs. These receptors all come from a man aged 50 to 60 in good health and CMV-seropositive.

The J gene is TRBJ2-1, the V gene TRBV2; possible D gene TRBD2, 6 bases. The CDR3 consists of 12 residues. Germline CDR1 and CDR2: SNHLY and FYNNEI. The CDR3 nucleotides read TGTGCGGGGGGAAGGGCAGGCAATGAGCAGTTCTTC. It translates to CAGGRAGNEQFF.

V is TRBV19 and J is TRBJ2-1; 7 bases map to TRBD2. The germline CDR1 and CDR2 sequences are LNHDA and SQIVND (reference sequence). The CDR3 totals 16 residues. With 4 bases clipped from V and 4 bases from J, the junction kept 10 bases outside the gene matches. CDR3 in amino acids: CASSTLGPGGYNEQFF. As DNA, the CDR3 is TGTGCCAGTAGTACCCTAGGACCGGGGGGATACAATGAGCAGTTCTTC.

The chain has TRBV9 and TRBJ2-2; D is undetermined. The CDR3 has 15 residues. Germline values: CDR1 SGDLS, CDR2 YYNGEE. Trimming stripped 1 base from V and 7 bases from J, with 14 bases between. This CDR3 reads CASSVRREHIGELFF. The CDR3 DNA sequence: TGTGCCAGCAGCGTAAGGAGAGAACATATCGGGGAGCTGTTTTTT.

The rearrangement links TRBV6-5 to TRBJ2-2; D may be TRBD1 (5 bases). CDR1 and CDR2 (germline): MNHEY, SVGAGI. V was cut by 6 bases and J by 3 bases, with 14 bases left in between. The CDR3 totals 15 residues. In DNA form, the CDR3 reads TGTGCCAGCAGCCGTGGACACCGTGACACCGGGGAGCTGTTTTTT. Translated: CASSRGHRDTGELFF.

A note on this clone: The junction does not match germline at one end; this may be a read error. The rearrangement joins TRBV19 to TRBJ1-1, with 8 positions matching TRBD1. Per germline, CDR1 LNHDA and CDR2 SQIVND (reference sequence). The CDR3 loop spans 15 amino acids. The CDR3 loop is CASSTRTGTNNEAFF. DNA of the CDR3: TGTGCCAGTAGTACCAGGACAGGGACCAACAATGAAGCTTTCTTT.

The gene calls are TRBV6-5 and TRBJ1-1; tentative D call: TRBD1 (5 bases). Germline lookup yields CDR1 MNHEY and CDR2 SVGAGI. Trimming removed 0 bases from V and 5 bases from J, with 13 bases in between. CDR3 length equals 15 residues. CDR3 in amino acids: CASSYSARARTEAFF. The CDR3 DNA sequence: TGTGCCAGCAGTTACTCAGCCAGGGCTCGGACTGAAGCTTTCTTT.

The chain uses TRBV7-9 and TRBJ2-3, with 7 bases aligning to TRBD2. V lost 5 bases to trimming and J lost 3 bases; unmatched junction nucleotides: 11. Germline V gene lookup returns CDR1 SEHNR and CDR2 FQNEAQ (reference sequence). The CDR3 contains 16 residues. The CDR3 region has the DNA TGTGCCAGCAGCCCTCCGGCGGGGGAGGGAACAGATACGCAGTATTTT. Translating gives CASSPPAGEGTDTQYF.

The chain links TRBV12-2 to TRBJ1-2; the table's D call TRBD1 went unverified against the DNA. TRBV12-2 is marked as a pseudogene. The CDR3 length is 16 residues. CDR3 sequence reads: CASRLAKDRDNYGYTF. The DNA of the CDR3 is TGTGCAAGTCGCTTAGCGAAGGACAGGGATAACTATGGCTACACCTTC.

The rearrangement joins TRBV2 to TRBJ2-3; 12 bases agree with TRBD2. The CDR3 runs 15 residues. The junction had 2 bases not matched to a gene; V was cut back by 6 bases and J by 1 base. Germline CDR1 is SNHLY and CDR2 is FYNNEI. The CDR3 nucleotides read TGTGCCAGCAGACTAGCGGGGGGTCGCACAGATACGCAGTATTTT. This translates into CASRLAGGRTDTQYF.

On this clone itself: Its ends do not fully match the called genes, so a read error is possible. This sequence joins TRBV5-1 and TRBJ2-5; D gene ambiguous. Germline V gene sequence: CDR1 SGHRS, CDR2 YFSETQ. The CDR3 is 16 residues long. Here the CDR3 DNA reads TGCGCCAGCACCTTGGGTAGTCGGAGTCCCGGTGAGACCCAGTACTTC. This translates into CASTLGSRSPGETQYF. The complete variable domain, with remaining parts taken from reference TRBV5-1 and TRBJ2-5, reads KAGVTQTPRYLIKTRGQQVTLSCSPISGHRSVSWYQQTPGQGLQFLFEYFSETQRNKGNFPGRFSGRQFSNSRSEMNVSTLELGDSALYLCASTLGSRSPGETQYFGPGTRLLVL.